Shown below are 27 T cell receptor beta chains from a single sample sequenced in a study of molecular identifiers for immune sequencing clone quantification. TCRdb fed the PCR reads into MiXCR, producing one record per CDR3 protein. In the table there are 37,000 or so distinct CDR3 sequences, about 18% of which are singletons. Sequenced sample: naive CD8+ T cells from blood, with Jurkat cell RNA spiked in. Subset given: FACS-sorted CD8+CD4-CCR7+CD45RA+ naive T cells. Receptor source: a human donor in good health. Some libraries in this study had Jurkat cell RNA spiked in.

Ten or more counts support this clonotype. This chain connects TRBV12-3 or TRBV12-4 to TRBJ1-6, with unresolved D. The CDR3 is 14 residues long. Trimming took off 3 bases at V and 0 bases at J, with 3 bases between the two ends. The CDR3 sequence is CASSLGSYNSPLHF. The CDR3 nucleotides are TGTGCCAGCAGTTTGGGCTCCTATAATTCACCCCTCCACTTT.

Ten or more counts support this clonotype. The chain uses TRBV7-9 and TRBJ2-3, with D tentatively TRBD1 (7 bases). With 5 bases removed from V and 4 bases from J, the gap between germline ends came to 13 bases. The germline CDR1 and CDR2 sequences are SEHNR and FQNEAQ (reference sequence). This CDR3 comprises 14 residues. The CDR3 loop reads CASSGRDRPDTQYF. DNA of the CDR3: TGTGCCAGCAGCGGGCGGGACAGACCAGATACGCAGTATTTT.

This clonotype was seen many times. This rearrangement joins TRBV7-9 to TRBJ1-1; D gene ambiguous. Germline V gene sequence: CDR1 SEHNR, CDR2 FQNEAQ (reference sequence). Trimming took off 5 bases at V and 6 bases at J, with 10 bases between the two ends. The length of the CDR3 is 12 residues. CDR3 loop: CASSGSWSEAFF. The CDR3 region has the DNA TGTGCCAGCAGCGGGTCGTGGTCTGAAGCTTTCTTT.

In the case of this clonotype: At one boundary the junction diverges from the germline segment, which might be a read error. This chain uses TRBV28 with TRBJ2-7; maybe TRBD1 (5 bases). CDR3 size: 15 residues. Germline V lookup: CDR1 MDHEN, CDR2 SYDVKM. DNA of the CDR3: TGTGCCAGCACCGAGTGGCAGGGCGACGCTTACGGGCAGTACTTC. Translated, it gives CASTEWQGDAYGQYF.

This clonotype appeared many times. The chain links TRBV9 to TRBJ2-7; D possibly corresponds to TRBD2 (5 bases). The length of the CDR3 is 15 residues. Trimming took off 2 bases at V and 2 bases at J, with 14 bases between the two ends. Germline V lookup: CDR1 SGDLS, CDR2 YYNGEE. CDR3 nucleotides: TGTGCCAGCAGCGTCAACAGCGGCGAGGCCTACGAGCAGTACTTC. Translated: CASSVNSGEAYEQYF.

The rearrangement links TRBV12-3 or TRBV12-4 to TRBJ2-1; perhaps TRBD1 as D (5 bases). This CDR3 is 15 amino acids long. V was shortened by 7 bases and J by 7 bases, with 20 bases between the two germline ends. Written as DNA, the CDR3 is TGTGCCAGCACCTCCTCTAGGACAACGCGGAATGAGCAGTTCTTC. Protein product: CASTSSRTTRNEQFF.

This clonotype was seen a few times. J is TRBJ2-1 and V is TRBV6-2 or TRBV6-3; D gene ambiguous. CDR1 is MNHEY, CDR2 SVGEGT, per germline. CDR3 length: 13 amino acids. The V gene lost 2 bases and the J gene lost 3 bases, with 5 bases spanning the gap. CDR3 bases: TGTGCCAGCAGTTACGGGGTCTACAATGAGCAGTTCTTC. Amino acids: CASSYGVYNEQFF.

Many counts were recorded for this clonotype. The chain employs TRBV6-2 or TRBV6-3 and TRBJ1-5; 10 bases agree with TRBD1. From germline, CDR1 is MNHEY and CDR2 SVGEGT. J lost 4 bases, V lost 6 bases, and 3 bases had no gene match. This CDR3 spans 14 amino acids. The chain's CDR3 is CASSRGQGNQPQHF. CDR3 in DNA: TGTGCCAGCAGCCGGGGACAGGGGAATCAGCCCCAGCATTTT.

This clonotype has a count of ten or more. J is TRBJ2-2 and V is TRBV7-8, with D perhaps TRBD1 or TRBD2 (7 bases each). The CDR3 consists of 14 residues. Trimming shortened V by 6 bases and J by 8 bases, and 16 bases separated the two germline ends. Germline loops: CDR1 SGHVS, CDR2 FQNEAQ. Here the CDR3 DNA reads TGTGCCAGCAGAGGCCCAGGGGGGGTGGGGGAGCTGTTTTTT. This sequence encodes CASRGPGGVGELFF.

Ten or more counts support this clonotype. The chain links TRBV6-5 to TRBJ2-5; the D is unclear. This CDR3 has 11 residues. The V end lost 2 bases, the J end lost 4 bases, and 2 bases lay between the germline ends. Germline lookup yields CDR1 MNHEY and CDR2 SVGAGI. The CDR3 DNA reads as TGTGCCAGCAGTTACAGAGAGACCCAGTACTTC. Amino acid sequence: CASSYRETQYF.

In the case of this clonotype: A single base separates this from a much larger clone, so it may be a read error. The CDR3 loop reads CATSDWMSTGELFF. The CDR3 bases are TGTGCCACCAGTGACTGGATGAGCACCGGGGAGCTGTTTTTT. This rearrangement joins TRBV24-1 to TRBJ2-2; D gene uncertain. The CDR3 contains 14 residues. Germline V CDR1 and CDR2: KGHDR, SFDVKD. The ends were cut back, 4 bases at V and 4 bases at J, with 9 bases in the middle.

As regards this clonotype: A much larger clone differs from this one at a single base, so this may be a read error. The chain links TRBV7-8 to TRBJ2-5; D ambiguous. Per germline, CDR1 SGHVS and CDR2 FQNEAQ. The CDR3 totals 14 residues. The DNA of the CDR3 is TGTGCCAGCAGCTTAGGTCTTATACAAGAGGCCCAGTACTTC. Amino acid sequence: CASSLGLIQEAQYF.

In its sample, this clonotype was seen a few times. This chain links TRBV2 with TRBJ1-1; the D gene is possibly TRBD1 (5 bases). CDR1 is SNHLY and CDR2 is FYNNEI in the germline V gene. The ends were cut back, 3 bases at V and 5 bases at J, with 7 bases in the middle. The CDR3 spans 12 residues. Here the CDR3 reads CASSEGDTEAFF. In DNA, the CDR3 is TGTGCCAGCAGTGAGGGGGATACTGAAGCTTTCTTT.

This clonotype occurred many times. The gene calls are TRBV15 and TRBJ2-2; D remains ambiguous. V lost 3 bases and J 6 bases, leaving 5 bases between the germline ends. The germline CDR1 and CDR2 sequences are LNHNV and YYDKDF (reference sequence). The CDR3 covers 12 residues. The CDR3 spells CATSSSAGELFF. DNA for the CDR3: TGTGCCACCAGCAGCAGCGCCGGGGAGCTGTTTTTT.

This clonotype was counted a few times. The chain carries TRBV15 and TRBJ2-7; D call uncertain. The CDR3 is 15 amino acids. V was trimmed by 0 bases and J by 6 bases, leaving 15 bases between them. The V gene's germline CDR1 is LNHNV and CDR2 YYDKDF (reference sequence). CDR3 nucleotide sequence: TGTGCCACCAGCAGAGATTCCTCGTTAGGTTCCGAGCAGTACTTC. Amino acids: CATSRDSSLGSEQYF.

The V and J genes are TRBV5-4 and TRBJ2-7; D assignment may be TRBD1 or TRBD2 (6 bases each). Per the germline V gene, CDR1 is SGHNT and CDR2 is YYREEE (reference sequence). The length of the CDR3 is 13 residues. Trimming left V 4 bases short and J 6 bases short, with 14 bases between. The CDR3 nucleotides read TGTGCCAGCAGCCTCTTGGGGGGCATCGAGCAGTACTTC. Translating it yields CASSLLGGIEQYF.

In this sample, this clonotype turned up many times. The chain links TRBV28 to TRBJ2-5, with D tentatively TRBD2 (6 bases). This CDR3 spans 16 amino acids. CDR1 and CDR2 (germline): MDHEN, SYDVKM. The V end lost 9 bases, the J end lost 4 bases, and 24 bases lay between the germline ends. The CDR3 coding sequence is TGTGCCAGTAACTTAGAGCGGGCCTACCCCCCAGAGACCCAGTACTTC. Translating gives CASNLERAYPPETQYF.

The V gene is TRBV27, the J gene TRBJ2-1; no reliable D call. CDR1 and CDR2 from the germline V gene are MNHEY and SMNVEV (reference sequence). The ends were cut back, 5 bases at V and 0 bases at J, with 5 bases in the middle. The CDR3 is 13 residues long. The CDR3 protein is CASSTRSYNEQFF. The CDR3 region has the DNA TGTGCCAGCAGTACACGCTCCTACAATGAGCAGTTCTTC.

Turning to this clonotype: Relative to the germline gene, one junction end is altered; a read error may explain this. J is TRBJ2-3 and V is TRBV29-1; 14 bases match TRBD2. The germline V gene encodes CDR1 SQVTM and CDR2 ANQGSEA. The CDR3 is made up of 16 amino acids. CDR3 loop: CSLEGLAGESTDTQYF. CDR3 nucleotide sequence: TGCAGCCTTGAGGGACTAGCGGGAGAAAGCACAGATACGCAGTATTTT.

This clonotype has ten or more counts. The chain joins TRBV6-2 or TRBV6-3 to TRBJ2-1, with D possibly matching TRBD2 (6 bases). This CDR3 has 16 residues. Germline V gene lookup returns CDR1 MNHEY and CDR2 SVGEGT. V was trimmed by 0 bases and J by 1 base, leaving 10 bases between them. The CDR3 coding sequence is TGTGCCAGCAGTTACTCGAGGCGGGAATCCTACAATGAGCAGTTCTTC. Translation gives CASSYSRRESYNEQFF.

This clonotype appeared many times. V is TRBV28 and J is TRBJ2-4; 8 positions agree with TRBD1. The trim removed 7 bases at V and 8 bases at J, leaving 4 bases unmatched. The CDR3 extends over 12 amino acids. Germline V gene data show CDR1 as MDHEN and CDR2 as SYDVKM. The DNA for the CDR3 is TGTGCCAGCACTAAACAGGGGGACATTCAGTACTTC. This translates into CASTKQGDIQYF.

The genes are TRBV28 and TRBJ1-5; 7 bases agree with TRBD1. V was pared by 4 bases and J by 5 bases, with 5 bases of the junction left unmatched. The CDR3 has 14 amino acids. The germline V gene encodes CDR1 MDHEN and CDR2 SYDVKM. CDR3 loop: CASSYRQGDQPQHF. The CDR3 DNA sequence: TGTGCCAGCAGTTACCGACAGGGTGATCAGCCCCAGCATTTT.

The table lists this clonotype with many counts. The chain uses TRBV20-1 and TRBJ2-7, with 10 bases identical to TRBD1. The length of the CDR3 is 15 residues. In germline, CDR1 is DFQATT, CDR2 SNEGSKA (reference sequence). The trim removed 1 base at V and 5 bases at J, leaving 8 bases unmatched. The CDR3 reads CSARVPGQGLHEQYF. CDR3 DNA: TGCAGTGCTAGAGTCCCGGGACAGGGGCTCCACGAGCAGTACTTC.

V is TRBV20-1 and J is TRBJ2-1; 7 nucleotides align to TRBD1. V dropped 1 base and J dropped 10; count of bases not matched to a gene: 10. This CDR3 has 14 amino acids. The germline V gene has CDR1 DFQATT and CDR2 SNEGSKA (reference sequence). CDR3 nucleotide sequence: TGCAGTGCTAGAGTGAAGACAGGGAAGGTCGAGCAGTTCTTC. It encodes CSARVKTGKVEQFF.

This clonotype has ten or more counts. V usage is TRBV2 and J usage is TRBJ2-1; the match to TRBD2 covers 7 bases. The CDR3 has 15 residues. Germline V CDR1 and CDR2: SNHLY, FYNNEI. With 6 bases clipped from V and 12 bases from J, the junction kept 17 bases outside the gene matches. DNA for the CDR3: TGTGCCAGCAGGGGCGGACTAGTTTCCTTCGGAGGGCAGTTCTTC. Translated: CASRGGLVSFGGQFF.

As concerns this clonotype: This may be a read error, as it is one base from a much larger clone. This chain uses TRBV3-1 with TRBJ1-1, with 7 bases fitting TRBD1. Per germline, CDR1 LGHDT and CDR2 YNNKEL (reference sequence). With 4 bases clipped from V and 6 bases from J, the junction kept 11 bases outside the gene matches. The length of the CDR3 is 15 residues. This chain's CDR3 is CASSRSGTANAEAFF. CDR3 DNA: TGTGCCAGCAGCCGCTCAGGGACAGCCAACGCTGAAGCTTTCTTT.

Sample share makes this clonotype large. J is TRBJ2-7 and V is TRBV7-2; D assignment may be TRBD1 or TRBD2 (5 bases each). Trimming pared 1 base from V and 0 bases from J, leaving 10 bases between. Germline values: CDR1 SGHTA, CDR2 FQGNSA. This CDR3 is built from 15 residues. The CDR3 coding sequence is TGTGCCAGCAGCTTAGAGCGGACACCCTCCTACGAGCAGTACTTC. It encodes CASSLERTPSYEQYF. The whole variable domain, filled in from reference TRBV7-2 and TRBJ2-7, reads GAGVSQSPSNKVTEKGKDVELRCDPISGHTALYWYRQSLGQGLEFLIYFQGNSAPDKSGLPSDRFSAERTGGSVSTLTIQRTQQEDSAVYLCASSLERTPSYEQYFGPGTRLTVT.